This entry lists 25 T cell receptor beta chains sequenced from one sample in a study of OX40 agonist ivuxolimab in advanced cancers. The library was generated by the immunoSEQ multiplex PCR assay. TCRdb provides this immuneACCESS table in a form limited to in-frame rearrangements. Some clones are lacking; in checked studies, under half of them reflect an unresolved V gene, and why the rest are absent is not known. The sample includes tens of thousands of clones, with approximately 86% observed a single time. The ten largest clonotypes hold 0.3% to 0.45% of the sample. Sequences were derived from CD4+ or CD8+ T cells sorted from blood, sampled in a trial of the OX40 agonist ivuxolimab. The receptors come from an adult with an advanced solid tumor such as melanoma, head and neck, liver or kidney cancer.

The CDR3: CASSRGGASNQPQHF. DNA of the CDR3: TGTGCCAGCAGTAGAGGGGGGGCGAGCAATCAGCCCCAGCATTTT. The chain couples TRBV28 to TRBJ1-5; a weak D match, TRBD1 (6 bases). CDR1 is MDHEN, CDR2 SYDVKM, per germline. The V gene lost 5 bases and the J gene lost 1 base, with 12 bases spanning the gap. CDR3 length equals 15 residues.

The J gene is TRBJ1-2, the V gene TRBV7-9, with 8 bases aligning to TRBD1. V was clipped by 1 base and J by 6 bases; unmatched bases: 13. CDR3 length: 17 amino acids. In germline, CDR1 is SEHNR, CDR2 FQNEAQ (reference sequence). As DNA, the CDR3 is TGTGCCAGCAGCTTAGGGACAGGGCTACTTAAAGAAGATGGCTACACCTTC. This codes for CASSLGTGLLKEDGYTF. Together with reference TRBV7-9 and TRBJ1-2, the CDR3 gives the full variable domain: DTGVSQNPRHKITKRGQNVTFRCDPISEHNRLYWYRQTLGQGPEFLTYFQNEAQLEKSRLLSDRFSAERPKGSFSTLEIQRTEQGDSAMYLCASSLGTGLLKEDGYTFGSGTRLTVV.

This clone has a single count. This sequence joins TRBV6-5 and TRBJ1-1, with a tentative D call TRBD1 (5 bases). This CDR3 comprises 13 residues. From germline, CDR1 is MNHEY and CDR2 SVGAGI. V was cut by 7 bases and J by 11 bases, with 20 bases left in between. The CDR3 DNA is TGTGCCAGCACCCCCAACCAAGGACATGCGGCTTTCTTT. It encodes CASTPNQGHAAFF.

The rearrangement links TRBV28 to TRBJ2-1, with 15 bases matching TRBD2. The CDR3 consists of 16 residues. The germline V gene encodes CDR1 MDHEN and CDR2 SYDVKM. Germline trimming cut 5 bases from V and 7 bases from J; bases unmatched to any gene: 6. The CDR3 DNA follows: TGTGCCAGCAGTCTCGTCGGACTAGCGGGAGGGAATGAGCAGTTCTTC. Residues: CASSLVGLAGGNEQFF.

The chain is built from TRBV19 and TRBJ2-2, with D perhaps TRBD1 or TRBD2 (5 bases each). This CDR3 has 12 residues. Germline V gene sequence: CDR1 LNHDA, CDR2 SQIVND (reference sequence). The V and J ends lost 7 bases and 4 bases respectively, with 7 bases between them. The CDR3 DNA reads TGTGCCAGTACTGGGGGCACCGGGGAGCTGTTTTTT. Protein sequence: CASTGGTGELFF.

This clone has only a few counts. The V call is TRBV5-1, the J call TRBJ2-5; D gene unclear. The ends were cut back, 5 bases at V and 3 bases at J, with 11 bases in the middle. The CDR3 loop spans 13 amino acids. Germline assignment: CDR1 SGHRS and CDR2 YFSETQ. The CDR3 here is CASSWKGKETQYF. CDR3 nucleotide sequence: TGCGCCAGCAGTTGGAAAGGGAAAGAGACCCAGTACTTC.

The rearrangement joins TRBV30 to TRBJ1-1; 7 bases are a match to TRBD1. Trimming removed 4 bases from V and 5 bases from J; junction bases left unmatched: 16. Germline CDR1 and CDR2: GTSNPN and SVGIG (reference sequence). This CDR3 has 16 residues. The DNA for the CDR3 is TGTGCCTGGACCCTAGGGGGGGGGTCCAGGGGGACTGAAGCTTTCTTT. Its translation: CAWTLGGGSRGTEAFF.

This chain's CDR3 is CASRPRGGGYTF. DNA of the CDR3: TGTGCCAGCCGGCCCCGCGGGGGTGGCTACACCTTC. The V gene is TRBV5-6, the J gene TRBJ1-2, with a tentative D call TRBD1 (5 bases). CDR1 and CDR2 from the germline V gene are SGHDT and YYEEEE. The CDR3 consists of 12 residues. Trimming removed 7 bases from V and 7 bases from J, with 14 bases in between.

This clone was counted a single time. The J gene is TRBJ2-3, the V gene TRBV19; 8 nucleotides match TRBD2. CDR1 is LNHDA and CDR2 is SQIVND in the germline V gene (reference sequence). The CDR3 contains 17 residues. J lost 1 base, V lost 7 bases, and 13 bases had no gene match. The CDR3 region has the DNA TGTGCCAGTACGTCCAGGGGACTAGGCGGGGGCACAGATACGCAGTATTTT. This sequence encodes CASTSRGLGGGTDTQYF.

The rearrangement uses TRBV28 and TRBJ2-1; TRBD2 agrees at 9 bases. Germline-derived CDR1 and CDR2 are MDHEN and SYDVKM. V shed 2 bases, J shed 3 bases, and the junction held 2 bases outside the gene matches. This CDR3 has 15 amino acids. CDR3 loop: CASSLAGGLYNEQFF. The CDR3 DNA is TGTGCCAGCAGTTTAGCGGGAGGGCTCTACAATGAGCAGTTCTTC. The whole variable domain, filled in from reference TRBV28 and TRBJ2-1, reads DVKVTQSSRYLVKRTGEKVFLECVQDMDHENMFWYRQDPGLGLRLIYFSYDVKMKEKGDIPEGYSVSREKKERFSLILESASTNQTSMYLCASSLAGGLYNEQFFGPGTRLTVL.

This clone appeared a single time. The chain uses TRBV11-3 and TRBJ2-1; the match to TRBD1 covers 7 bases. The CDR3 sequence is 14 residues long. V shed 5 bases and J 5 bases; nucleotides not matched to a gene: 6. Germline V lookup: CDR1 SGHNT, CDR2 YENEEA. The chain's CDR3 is CASSLGQVHNEQFF. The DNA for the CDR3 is TGTGCCAGCAGCCTAGGACAGGTACACAATGAGCAGTTCTTC.

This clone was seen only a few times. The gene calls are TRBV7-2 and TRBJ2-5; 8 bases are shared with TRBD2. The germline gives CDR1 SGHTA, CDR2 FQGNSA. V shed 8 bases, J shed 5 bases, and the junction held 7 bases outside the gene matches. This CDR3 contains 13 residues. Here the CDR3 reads CASVGGVGETQYF. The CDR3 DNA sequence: TGTGCCAGCGTCGGGGGGGTAGGGGAGACCCAGTACTTC.

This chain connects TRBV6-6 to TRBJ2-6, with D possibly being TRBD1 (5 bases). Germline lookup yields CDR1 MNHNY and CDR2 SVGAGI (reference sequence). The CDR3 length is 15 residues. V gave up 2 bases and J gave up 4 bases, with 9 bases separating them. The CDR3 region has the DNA TGTGCCAGCAGTTACGATAGGGGAGGGGCCAACGTCCTGACTTTC. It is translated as CASSYDRGGANVLTF.

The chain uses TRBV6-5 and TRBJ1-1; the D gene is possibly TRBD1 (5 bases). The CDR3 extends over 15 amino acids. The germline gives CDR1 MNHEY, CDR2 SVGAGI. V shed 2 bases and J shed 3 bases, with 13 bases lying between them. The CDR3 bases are TGTGCCAGCAGTTACGCTTCGGGGGGATACACTGAAGCTTTCTTT. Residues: CASSYASGGYTEAFF.

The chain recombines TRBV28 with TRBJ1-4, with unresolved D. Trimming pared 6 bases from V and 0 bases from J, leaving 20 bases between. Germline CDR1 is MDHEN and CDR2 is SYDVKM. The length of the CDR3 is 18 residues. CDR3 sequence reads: CASRVTAQVFATNEKLFF. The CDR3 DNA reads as TGTGCCAGCAGGGTGACCGCCCAGGTTTTTGCAACTAATGAAAAACTGTTTTTT.

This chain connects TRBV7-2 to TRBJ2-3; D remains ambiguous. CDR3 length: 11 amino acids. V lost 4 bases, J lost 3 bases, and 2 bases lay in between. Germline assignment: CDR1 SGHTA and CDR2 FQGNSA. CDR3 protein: CASSSTDTQYF. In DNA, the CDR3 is TGTGCCAGCAGCTCGACAGATACGCAGTATTTT.

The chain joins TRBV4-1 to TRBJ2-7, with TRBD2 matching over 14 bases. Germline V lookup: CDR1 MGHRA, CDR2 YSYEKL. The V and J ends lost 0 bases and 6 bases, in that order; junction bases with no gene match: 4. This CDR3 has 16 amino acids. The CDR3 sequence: CASSQEGLAGVGEQYF. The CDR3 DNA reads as TGCGCCAGCAGCCAAGAGGGACTAGCGGGAGTTGGCGAGCAGTACTTC.

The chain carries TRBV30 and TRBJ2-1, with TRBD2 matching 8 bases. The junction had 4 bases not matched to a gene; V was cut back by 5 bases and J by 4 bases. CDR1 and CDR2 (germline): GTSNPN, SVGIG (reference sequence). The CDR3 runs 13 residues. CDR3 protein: CAWASGPYNEQFF. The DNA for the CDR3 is TGTGCCTGGGCTAGCGGGCCTTACAATGAGCAGTTCTTC.

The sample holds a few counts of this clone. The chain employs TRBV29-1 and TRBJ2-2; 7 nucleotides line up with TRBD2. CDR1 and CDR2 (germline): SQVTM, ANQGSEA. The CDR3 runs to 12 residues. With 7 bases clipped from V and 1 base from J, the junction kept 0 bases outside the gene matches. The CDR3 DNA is TGCAGCGGCGGGGGGAACACCGGGGAGCTGTTTTTT. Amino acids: CSGGGNTGELFF.

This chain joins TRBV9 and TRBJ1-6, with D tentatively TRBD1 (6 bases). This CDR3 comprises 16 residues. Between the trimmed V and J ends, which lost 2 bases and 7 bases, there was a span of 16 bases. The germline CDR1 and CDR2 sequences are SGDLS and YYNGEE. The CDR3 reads CASSVLQGGANSPLHF. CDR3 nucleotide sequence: TGTGCCAGCAGCGTCCTACAGGGTGGTGCGAATTCACCCCTCCACTTT.

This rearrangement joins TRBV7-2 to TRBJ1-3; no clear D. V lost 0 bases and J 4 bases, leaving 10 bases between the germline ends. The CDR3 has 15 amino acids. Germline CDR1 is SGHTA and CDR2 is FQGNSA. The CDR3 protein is CASSLAGGFGNTIYF. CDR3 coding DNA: TGTGCCAGCAGCTTAGCGGGTGGGTTCGGAAACACCATATATTTT.

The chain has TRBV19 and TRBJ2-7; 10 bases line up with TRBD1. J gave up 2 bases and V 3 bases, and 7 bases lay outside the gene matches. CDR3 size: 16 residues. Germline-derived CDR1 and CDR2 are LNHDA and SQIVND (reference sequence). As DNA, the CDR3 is TGTGCCAGTAGTATGGCCGGGACAGGGGACCCCTACGAGCAGTACTTC. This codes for CASSMAGTGDPYEQYF.

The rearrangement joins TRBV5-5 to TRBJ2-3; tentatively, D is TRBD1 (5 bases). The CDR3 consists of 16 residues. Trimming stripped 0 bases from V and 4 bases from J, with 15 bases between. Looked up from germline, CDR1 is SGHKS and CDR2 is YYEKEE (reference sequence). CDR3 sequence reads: CASSLEAGHSSDTQYF. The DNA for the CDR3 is TGTGCCAGCAGCTTGGAGGCAGGGCATTCATCAGATACGCAGTATTTT.

This CDR3 is CASSPSWENYGYTF. CDR3 coding DNA: TGTGCCAGCAGTCCTTCTTGGGAGAACTATGGCTACACCTTC. This rearrangement joins TRBV27 to TRBJ1-2, with no clear D. The germline V gene has CDR1 MNHEY and CDR2 SMNVEV (reference sequence). This CDR3 is 14 amino acids long. V gave up 5 bases and J gave up 2 bases, with 12 bases separating them.

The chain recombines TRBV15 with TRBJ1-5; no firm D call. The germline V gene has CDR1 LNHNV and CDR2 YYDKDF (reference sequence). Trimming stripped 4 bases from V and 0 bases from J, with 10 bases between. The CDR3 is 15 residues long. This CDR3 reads CATSISVNSNQPQHF. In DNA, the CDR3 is TGTGCCACCAGCATCTCCGTTAATAGCAATCAGCCCCAGCATTTT.